The source of this T cell receptor (beta chain) is a study of early T cells in non-severe SARS-CoV-2 infection. This clonotype turned up a few times. The germline gives CDR1 LNHNV, CDR2 YYDKDF (reference sequence). The CDR3 runs 17 residues. After removal of 7 bases from V and 5 bases from J, the junction contained 12 bases not matched to a gene. TCRdb passed the 5' RACE reads through MiXCR, listing each CDR3 protein once. The sample carries roughly 51,000 distinct CDR3 sequences, 8.5% to 10% recorded once. Sequencing input: whole blood. The J gene is TRBJ2-5, the V gene TRBV15; TRBD2 matches 14 bases. The clonotype comes from an adult who was a healthcare worker with PCR-confirmed SARS-CoV-2 infection or an uninfected control (not recorded which). Written as DNA, the CDR3 is TGTGCCACCAAGCCGGGGACTAGCGGGAGTAGGGGGGAGACCCAGTACTTC. Its translation: CATKPGTSGSRGETQYF.